The entry that follows covers one T cell receptor beta chain sequence. What it binds is unknown. MiXCR was run by TCRdb on the 5' RACE reads, yielding one entry per CDR3 protein. Among 120,000 or so distinct CDR3 sequences, more than 15% were seen once, and the ten largest hold approximately 5.5%. V lost 9 bases and J 0 bases, leaving 6 bases between the germline ends. Germline V lookup: CDR1 MDHEN, CDR2 SYDVKM. This CDR3 region has 13 residues. This sample stems from a study of T-cell memory formation after mild COVID-19. Study results and limitations: Within pre-infection memory, some responding clones were found, suggesting cross-reactive memory joined.

This TCR was recovered from a young man who had mild COVID-19 (a few samples of this study predate the infection). Cell type and time point are not known. The sequencing input was PBMCs or a T cell subset sorted from them (not recorded which). This rearrangement joins TRBV28 to TRBJ2-6, with no clear D. The chain's CDR3 is CASETSGANVLTF. Here the CDR3 DNA reads TGTGCCAGTGAAACCTCTGGGGCCAACGTCCTGACTTTC.